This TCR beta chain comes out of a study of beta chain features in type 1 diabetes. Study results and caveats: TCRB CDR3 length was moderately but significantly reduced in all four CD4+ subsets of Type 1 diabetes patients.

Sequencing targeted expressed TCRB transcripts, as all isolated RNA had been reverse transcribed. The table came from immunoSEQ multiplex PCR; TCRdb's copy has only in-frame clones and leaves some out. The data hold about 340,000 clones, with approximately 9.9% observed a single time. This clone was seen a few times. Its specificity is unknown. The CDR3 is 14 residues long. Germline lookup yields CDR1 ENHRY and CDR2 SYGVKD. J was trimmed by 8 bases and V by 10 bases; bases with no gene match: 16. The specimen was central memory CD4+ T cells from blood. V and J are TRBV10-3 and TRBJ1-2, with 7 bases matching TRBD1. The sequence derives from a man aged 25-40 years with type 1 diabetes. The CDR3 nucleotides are TGTGCCACGGGGACAGACAACTTGTTATGGGGCTACACCTTC. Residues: CATGTDNLLWGYTF.